This TCR beta chain was recovered during a study of T-cell memory formation after mild COVID-19. This clonotype showed up many times. Its matching antigen is unknown. Via MiXCR, TCRdb re-called the 5' RACE reads, giving one row per CDR3 protein. The sample has 250,000 to 350,000 distinct CDR3 sequences; approximately 20% are singletons. Germline V CDR1 and CDR2: SGHRS, YFSETQ. V trimming: 0 bases; J trimming: 5 bases; junction bases outside the gene matches: 2. The CDR3 contains 15 residues. Findings and caveats of the study: Clones that contracted from day 15 to 85 were balanced CD4/CD8, while later expanders leaned CD4+. Memory sampled before infection contained some responding clones, suggesting cross-reactive memory joined.

The chain combines TRBV5-1 with TRBJ2-5; 12 bases are shared with TRBD2. The sequence derives from a man between 18 and 29 years old who had mild COVID-19 (a few samples of this study predate the infection). Cell type and time point are not known. The sequencing input was PBMCs or a T cell subset sorted from them (not recorded which). The CDR3 nucleotides read TGCGCCAGCAGCTTGGTACTAGCGGGGGGTGAGACCCAGTACTTC. Amino acids: CASSLVLAGGETQYF.